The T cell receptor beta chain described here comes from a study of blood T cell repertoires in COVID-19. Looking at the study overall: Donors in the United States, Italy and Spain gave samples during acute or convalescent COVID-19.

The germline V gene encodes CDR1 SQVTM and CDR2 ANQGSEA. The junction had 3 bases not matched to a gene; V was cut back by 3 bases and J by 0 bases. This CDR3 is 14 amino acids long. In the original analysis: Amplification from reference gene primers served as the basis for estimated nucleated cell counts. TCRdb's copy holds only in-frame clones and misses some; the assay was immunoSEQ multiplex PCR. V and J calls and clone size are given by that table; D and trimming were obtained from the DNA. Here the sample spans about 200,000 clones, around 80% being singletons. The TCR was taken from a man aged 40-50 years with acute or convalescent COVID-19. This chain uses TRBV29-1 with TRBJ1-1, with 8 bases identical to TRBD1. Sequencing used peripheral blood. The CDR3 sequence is CSVDPTGVNTEAFF. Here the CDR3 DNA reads TGCAGCGTTGATCCGACAGGGGTGAACACTGAAGCTTTCTTT.